This T cell receptor (beta chain) is drawn from a study of cytomegalovirus exposure and HLA in healthy donors. Concerning this clone itself: Its antigen is as yet unknown.

Study-wide results and caveats: In terms of immune exposure information, only CMV serostatus was available. Later, an analysis found that common viral pathogens appeared to be linked with several of the most significant clusters. Later work associated roughly 15,000 TCR beta sequences with HLA alleles at 0.05 false discovery rate.

CDR3 length equals 18 residues. V lost 0 bases, J lost 4 bases, and 11 bases stayed unmatched. Germline-derived CDR1 and CDR2 are SEHNR and FQNEAQ (reference sequence). Primers for the PCR totalled 60 Vbeta and 13 Jbeta. Some clones are missing from TCRdb's copy, which holds only in-frame ones; the method was immunoSEQ multiplex PCR. This sample has over 100,000 clones, with roughly 88% found just once. The chain couples TRBV7-9 to TRBJ2-2; 7 bases agree with TRBD1. The sequencing sample was made of PBMCs. The receptor comes from a young woman in good health and CMV-seropositive. The CDR3 DNA reads as TGTGCCAGCAGCTTAGCTACAGGGGCCACCATTCTCACCGGGGAGCTGTTTTTT. Translation gives CASSLATGATILTGELFF.